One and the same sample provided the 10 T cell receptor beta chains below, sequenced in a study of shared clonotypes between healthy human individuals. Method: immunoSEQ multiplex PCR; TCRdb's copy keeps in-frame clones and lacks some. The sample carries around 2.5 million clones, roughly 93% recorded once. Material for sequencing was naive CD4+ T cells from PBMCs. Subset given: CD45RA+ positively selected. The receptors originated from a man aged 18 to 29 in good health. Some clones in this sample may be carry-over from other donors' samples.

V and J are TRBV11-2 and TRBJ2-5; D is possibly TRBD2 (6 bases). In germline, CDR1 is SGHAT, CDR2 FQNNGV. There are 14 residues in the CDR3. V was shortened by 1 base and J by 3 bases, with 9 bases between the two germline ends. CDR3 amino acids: CASSLGLAKETQYF. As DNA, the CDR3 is TGTGCCAGCAGCTTAGGCCTAGCGAAAGAGACCCAGTACTTC. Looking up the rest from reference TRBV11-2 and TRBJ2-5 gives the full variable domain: EAGVAQSPRYKIIEKRQSVAFWCNPISGHATLYWYQQILGQGPKLLIQFQNNGVVDDSQLPKDRFSAERLKGVDSTLKIQPAKLEDSAVYLCASSLGLAKETQYFGPGTRLLVL.

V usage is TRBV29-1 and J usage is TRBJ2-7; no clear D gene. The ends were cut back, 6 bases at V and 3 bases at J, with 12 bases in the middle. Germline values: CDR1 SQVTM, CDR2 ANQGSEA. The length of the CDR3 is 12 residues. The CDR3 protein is CSVSSESYEQYF. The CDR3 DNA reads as TGCAGCGTCTCCTCGGAGAGCTACGAGCAGTACTTC.

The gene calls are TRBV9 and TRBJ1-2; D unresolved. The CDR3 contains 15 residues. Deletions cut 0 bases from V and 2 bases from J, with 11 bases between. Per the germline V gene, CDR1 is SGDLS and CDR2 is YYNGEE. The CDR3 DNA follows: TGTGCCAGCAGCGTAGGCCTTGGAGTCAACTATGGCTACACCTTC. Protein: CASSVGLGVNYGYTF.

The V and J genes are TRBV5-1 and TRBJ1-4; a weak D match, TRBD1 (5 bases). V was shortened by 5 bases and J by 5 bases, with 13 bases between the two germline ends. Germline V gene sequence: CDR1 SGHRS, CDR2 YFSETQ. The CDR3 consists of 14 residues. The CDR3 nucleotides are TGCGCCAGCAGAAGGGACGGACTAAATGAAAAACTGTTTTTT. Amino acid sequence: CASRRDGLNEKLFF.

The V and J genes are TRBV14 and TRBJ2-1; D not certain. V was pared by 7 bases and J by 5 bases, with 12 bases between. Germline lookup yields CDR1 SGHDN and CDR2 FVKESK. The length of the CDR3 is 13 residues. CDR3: CASTSDLNNEQFF. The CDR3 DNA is TGTGCCAGCACCTCTGACCTAAACAATGAGCAGTTCTTC.

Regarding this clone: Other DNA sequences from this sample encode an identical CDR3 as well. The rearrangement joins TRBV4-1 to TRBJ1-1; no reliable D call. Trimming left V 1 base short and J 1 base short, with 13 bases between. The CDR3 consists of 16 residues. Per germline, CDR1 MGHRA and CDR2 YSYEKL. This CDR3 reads CASSQGRARGNTEAFF. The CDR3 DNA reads TGCGCCAGCAGCCAAGGGAGGGCTCGCGGGAACACTGAAGCTTTCTTT.

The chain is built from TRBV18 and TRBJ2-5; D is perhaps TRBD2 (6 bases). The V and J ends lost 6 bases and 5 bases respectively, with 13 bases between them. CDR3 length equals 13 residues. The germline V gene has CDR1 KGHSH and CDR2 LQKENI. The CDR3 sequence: CASSDGRRETQYF. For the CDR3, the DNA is TGTGCCAGCTCCGACGGGAGACGGGAGACCCAGTACTTC.

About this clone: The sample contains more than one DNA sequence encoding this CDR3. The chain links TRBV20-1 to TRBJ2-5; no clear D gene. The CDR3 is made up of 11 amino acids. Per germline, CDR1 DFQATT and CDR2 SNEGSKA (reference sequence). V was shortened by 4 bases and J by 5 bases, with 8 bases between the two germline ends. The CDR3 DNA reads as TGCAGTGCTACCCCTAGGGAGACCCAGTACTTC. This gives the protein CSATPRETQYF.

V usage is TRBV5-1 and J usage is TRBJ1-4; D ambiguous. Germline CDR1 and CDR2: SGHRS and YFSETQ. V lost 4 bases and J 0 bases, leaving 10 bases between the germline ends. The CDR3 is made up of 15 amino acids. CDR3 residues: CASSLGLPTNEKLFF. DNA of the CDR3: TGCGCCAGCAGCCTCGGGTTGCCAACTAATGAAAAACTGTTTTTT. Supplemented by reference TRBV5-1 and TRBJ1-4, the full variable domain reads KAGVTQTPRYLIKTRGQQVTLSCSPISGHRSVSWYQQTPGQGLQFLFEYFSETQRNKGNFPGRFSGRQFSNSRSEMNVSTLELGDSALYLCASSLGLPTNEKLFFGSGTQLSVL.

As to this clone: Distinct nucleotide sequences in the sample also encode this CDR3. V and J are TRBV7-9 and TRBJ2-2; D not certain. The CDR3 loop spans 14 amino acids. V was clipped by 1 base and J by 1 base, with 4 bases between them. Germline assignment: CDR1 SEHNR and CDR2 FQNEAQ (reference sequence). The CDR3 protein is CASSLERNTGELFF. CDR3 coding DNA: TGTGCCAGCAGCTTAGAGCGGAACACCGGGGAGCTGTTTTTT.